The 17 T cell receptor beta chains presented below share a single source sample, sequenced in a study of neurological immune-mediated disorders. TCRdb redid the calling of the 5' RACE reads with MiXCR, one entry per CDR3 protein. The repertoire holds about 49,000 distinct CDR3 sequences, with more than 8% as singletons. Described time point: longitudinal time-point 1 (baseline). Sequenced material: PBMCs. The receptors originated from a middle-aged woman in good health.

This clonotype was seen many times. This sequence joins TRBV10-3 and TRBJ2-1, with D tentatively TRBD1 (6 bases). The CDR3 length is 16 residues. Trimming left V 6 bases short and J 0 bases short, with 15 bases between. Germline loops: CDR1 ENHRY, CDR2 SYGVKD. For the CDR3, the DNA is TGTGCCATCAGCAACGACAGGTTGAGCTCCTACAATGAGCAGTTCTTC. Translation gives CAISNDRLSSYNEQFF.

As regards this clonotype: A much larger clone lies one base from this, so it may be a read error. For the CDR3, the DNA is TGTGCCAGCAGCTTATCTCTGGATCGGGGGGGCTCCTACAATGAGCGGTTCTTC. Its translation is CASSLSLDRGGSYNERFF. J is TRBJ2-1 and V is TRBV11-2, with 8 bases aligning to TRBD2. This CDR3 has 18 amino acids. In germline, CDR1 is SGHAT, CDR2 FQNNGV.

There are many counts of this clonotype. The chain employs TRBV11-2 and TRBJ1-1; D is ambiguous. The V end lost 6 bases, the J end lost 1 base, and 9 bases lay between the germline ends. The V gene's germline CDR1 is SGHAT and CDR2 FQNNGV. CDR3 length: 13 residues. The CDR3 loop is CASSPPWNTEAFF. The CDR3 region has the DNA TGTGCCAGCAGTCCCCCGTGGAACACTGAAGCTTTCTTT. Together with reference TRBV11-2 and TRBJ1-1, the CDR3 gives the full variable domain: EAGVAQSPRYKIIEKRQSVAFWCNPISGHATLYWYQQILGQGPKLLIQFQNNGVVDDSQLPKDRFSAERLKGVDSTLKIQPAKLEDSAVYLCASSPPWNTEAFFGQGTRLTVV.

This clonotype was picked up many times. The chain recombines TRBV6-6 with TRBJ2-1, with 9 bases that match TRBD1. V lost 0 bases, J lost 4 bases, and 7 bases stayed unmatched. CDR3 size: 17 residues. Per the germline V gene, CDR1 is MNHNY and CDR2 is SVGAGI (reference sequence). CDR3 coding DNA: TGTGCCAGCAGTTACTCGAGGGACAGGGAGTTATACAATGAGCAGTTCTTC. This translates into CASSYSRDRELYNEQFF.

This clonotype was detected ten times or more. The CDR3 protein is CASSAQLAGPTGYEQYF. The CDR3, as DNA: TGCGCCAGCAGCGCACAACTAGCGGGACCGACAGGTTACGAGCAGTACTTC. The V and J genes are TRBV5-1 and TRBJ2-7; 10 nucleotides match TRBD2. The trim removed 4 bases at V and 4 bases at J, leaving 14 bases unmatched. The CDR3 totals 17 residues. CDR1 and CDR2 (germline): SGHRS, YFSETQ.

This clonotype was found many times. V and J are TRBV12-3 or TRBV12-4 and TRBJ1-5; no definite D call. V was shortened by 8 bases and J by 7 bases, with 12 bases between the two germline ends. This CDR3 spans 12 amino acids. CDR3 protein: CASGGFYQPQHF. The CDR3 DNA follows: TGTGCCAGCGGCGGGTTTTACCAGCCCCAGCATTTT.

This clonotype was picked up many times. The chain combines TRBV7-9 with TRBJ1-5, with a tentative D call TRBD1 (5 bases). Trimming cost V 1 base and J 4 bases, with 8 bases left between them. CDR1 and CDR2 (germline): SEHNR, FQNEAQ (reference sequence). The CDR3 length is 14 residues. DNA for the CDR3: TGTGCCAGCAGCTTAGGTGGGGCGAATCAGCCCCAGCATTTT. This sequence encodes CASSLGGANQPQHF.

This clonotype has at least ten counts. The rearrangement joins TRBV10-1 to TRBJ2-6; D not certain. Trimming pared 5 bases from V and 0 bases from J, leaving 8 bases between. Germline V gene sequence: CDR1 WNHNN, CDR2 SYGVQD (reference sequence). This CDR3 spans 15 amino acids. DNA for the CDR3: TGCGCCAGCAGTCGCACCCTCTCTGGGGCCAACGTCCTGACTTTC. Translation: CASSRTLSGANVLTF.

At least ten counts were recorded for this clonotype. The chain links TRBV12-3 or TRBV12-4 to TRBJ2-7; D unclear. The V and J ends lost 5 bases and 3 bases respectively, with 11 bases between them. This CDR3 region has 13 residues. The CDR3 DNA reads TGTGCCAGCAGTCCGGACGCCAGCTACGAGCAGTACTTC. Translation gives CASSPDASYEQYF.

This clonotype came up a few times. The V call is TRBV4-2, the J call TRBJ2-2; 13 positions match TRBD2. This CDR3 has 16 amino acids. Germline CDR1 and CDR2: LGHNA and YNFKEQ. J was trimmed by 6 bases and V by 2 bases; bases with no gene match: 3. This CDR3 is CASSQITSGGAGELFF. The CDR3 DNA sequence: TGTGCCAGCAGCCAAATAACTAGCGGGGGGGCCGGGGAGCTGTTTTTT.

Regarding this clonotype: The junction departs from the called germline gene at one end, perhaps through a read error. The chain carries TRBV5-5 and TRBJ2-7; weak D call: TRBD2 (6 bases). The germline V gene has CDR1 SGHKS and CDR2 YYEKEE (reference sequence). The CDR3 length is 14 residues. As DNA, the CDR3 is TGTGCCAGCAGCACCTTCGGGGGTAGCTACGAGCACTACTTC. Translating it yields CASSTFGGSYEHYF. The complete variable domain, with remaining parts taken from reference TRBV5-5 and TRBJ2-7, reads DAGVTQSPTHLIKTRGQQVTLRCSPISGHKSVSWYQQVLGQGPQFIFQYYEKEERGRGNFPDRFSARQFPNYSSELNVNALLLGDSALYLCASSTFGGSYEHYFGPGTRLTVT.

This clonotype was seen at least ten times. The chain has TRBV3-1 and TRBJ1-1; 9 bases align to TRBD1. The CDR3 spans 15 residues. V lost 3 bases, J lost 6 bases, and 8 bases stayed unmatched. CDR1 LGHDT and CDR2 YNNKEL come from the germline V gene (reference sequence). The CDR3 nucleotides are TGTGCCAGCAGCCATATGGGACAGGGTTTCCCTGAAGCTTTCTTT. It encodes CASSHMGQGFPEAFF.

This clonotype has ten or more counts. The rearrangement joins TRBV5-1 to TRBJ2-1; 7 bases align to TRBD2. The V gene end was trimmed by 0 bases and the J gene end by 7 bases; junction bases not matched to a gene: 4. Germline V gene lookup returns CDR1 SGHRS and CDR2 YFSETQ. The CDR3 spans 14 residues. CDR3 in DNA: TGCGCCAGCAGCTTGGGCGGGAGTAAAAATGAGCAGTTCTTC. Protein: CASSLGGSKNEQFF. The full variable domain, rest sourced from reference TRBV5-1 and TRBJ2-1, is KAGVTQTPRYLIKTRGQQVTLSCSPISGHRSVSWYQQTPGQGLQFLFEYFSETQRNKGNFPGRFSGRQFSNSRSEMNVSTLELGDSALYLCASSLGGSKNEQFFGPGTRLTVL.

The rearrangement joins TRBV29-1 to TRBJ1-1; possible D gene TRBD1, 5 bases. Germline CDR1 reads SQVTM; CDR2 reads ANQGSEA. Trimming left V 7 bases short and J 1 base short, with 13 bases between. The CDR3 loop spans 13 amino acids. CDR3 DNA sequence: TGCAGCGACATCGGGGCACAGAACACTGAAGCTTTCTTT. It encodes CSDIGAQNTEAFF.

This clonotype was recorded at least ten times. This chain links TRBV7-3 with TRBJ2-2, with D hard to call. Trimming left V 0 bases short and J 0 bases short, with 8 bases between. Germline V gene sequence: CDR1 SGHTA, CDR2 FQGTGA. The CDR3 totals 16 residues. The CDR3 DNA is TGTGCCAGCAGCTTAACGGGCGGTTCGAACACCGGGGAGCTGTTTTTT. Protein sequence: CASSLTGGSNTGELFF.

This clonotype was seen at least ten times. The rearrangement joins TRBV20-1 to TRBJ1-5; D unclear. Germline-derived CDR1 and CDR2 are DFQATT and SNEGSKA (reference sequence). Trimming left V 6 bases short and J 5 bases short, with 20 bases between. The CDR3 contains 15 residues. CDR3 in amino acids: CSARSWSEGDQPQHF. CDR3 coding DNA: TGCAGTGCGAGATCGTGGTCCGAGGGCGATCAGCCCCAGCATTTT.

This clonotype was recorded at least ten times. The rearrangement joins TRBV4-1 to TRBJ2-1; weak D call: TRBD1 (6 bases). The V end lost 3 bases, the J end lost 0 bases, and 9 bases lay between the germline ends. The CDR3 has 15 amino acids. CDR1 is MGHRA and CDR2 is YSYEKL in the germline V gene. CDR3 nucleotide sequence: TGCGCCAGCAGCCAGGGGACAAGCTCCTACAATGAGCAGTTCTTC. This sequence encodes CASSQGTSSYNEQFF.